This note documents a single T cell receptor beta chain sequence. Using RNA template, CDR3s of TCR alpha and beta were amplified with iRepertoire arm-PCR. Using its own MiXCR run on the multiplex PCR reads, TCRdb lists one record per CDR3 protein. The sample has 150,000 or so distinct CDR3 sequences, 39% seen once. The data were obtained in a study of glioma-infiltrating T cells. The TCR originated in a human donor with low-grade glioma or glioblastoma, undergoing nonglioma brain surgery, or in good health (not recorded which). Sequences were obtained from glioma tissue, nonneoplastic brain tissue, or PBMCs (not recorded which).

In nucleotides, the CDR3 is TGCGCCAGCAGCCAAAGTTGGGGGCCGAGCACTGAAGCTTTCTTT. This sequence encodes CASSQSWGPSTEAFF. This chain uses TRBV4-3 with TRBJ1-1, with D possibly TRBD1 on 6 matching bases. V lost 2 bases to trimming and J lost 4 bases, with 14 bases between them. Germline CDR1 reads LGHNA; CDR2 reads YSLEER. The CDR3 sequence is 15 residues long.